This T cell receptor (beta chain) came from a study of CD8 T cells in Susac syndrome. The study's findings and limits: The study conceded that its TCR sequencing and HLA analysis involved relatively few individuals.

The table lists this clonotype with a count of one. The antigen remains unidentified. RNA amounts of 0.5 to 1 ug underwent reverse transcription with random hexamers. Amplification of TCR beta CDR3 spanned 54 Vbeta and 13 Jbeta via immunoSEQ multiplex PCR. TCRdb passed the immunoSEQ multiplex PCR reads through MiXCR, listing each CDR3 protein once. The sample has approximately 130,000 distinct CDR3 sequences; about 93% are singletons. The multiple sclerosis controls were treatment-naive patients affected by stable or active relapsing-remitting disease. The TEMRA cells underwent FACS enrichment, while the CD8+ and CD4+ T cells underwent negative isolation. Germline V lookup: CDR1 DFQATT, CDR2 SNEGSKA (reference sequence). CDR3 length: 17 residues. Trimming at V came to 0 bases and at J to 6 bases, leaving 7 bases not matched to a gene.

The sequencing input was CD8+ T cells from PBMCs. The receptor comes from a human donor with multiple sclerosis. The chain combines TRBV20-1 with TRBJ2-1; TRBD2 aligns across 14 bases. DNA of the CDR3: TGCAGTGCTAGAGAGAAGGGACTAGCGGGAGTGGGCAATGAGCAGTTCTTC. Translation gives CSAREKGLAGVGNEQFF.